This T cell receptor beta chain was observed in a study of somatic mutations in cytotoxic T cells in rheumatoid arthritis. Whole-study findings and limits: Of about 62 patients, fewer than ten had a largest CD8+ clone that exceeded 20% of CD8+ cells.

The CDR3 has 12 residues. V lost 3 bases, J lost 6 bases, and 11 bases lay in between. Germline V gene lookup returns CDR1 SQVTM and CDR2 ANQGSEA. Generated by immunoSEQ multiplex PCR, the TCRdb table keeps only in-frame clones and is missing some. There are almost 20,000 clones in the sample; 86% occur only once, and roughly 15% lies in the top ten. Comments on this clone: Its antigen is unidentified.

Women made up 55% to 70% of the healthy controls, who were blood donors with a median age of around 56 years (range about 21-75). The TCR originated in a man aged 35 to 55 in good health. The chain joins TRBV29-1 to TRBJ1-2; D not certain. The sequencing sample was made of CD8+ T cells sorted from blood. CDR3 loop: CSVDEGNNGYTF. The CDR3 bases are TGCAGCGTTGATGAGGGAAATAATGGCTACACCTTC.